A selection of T cell receptor beta chains follows, all from one sample in a study of graft-versus-host responses after intestinal transplantation. Antigen specificity for these receptors is unknown. Measured with immunoSEQ multiplex PCR; TCRdb has only the in-frame clones, and not every one. The sample lists over 100,000 clones, roughly 87% occurring once. The starting material was unstimulated CD4+ T cells sorted from spleen or lymph node cells, obtained before intestinal transplant. All receptors come from a human donor who received an intestinal transplant. Each CDR3 is given with its conserved first and last residue. A D gene is named only where the DNA matches it firmly. Some rows mark clone size as missing; the rest say once, few, many or name a class of expanded clone.

d_gene,j_gene,v_gene,abundance,CDR3aa,CDR3nt
-,TRBJ2-7,TRBV10-3,-,CAISEYTASYEQYF,TGTGCCATCAGTGAGTATACGGCTTCCTACGAGCAGTACTTC
-,TRBJ2-7,TRBV27,-,CASRPLGGAYEQYF,TGTGCCAGCCGACCACTGGGGGGTGCCTACGAGCAGTACTTC
-,TRBJ1-1,TRBV30,-,CAWSQDSRNTEAFF,TGTGCCTGGAGCCAGGACAGTCGGAACACTGAAGCTTTCTTT
-,TRBJ1-4,TRBV6-6,once,CASSYSRLSEKLFF,TGTGCCAGCAGTTACTCACGGTTAAGTGAAAAACTGTTTTTT
-,TRBJ1-6,TRBV27,-,CASRGVRYNSPLHF,TGTGCCAGCAGAGGGGTTCGATATAATTCACCCCTCCACTTT
-,TRBJ2-5,TRBV28,-,CAGGGPPGVGTQYF,TGTGCCGGGGGGGGACCGCCAGGGGTAGGGACCCAGTACTTC
TRBD2,TRBJ2-2,TRBV4-1,-,CASKLRGPGGGVGELFF,TGCGCCAGCAAACTCAGGGGCCCCGGCGGGGGGGTCGGGGAGCTGTTTTTT
-,TRBJ2-7,TRBV6-5,-,CASSVGPNGSEQYF,TGTGCCAGCAGTGTTGGACCCAATGGGTCCGAGCAGTACTTC
-,TRBJ1-1,TRBV5-1,once,CASRTTGRNTEAFF,TGCGCCAGCAGAACCACAGGGAGGAACACTGAAGCTTTCTTT
TRBD1,TRBJ2-6,TRBV10-3,-,CAISESPGQGALRVGANVLTF,TGTGCCATCAGTGAGTCGCCGGGACAGGGGGCGTTAAGGGTTGGGGCCAACGTCCTGACTTTC
-,TRBJ1-5,TRBV4-1,-,CASSQVLGGDQPQHF,TGCGCCAGCAGCCAAGTACTGGGGGGTGATCAGCCCCAGCATTTT